Below are 8 T cell receptor beta chains sequenced from a single sample in a study of shared clonotypes between healthy human individuals. The repertoire was sequenced with immunoSEQ multiplex PCR; TCRdb's copy has only in-frame clones and lacks some. The top ten hold around 1.7% of the sample, which has about 2.1 million clones, over 85% seen once. The naive CD8 population came from CD45RO-negative cells selected for CCR7, without terminally differentiated effector memory CD45RA+ cells. The sample taken for sequencing was naive CD8+ T cells from PBMCs. The receptors were sampled from a man aged 18-30 years in good health. Some clones in this sample may be carry-over from other donors' samples.

The chain links TRBV19 to TRBJ1-1; D unresolved. The CDR3 totals 16 residues. V gave up 2 bases and J gave up 1 base, with 14 bases separating them. Germline loops: CDR1 LNHDA, CDR2 SQIVND (reference sequence). The CDR3 spells CASSIRVHQPNTEAFF. Here the CDR3 DNA reads TGTGCCAGTAGTATACGAGTACATCAACCGAACACTGAAGCTTTCTTT.

This clone was seen only once. The chain uses TRBV10-1 and TRBJ2-7; 8 positions agree with TRBD1. The germline gives CDR1 WNHNN, CDR2 SYGVQD (reference sequence). Trimming at V came to 6 bases and at J to 6 bases, leaving 10 bases not matched to a gene. The CDR3 covers 14 residues. The CDR3 coding sequence is TGCGCCAGCAGAGACACCTGGACAGGGACCGAGCAGTACTTC. It codes for CASRDTWTGTEQYF.

The gene calls are TRBV9 and TRBJ1-1, with 7 bases matching TRBD1. V shed 0 bases, J shed 4 bases, and the junction held 9 bases outside the gene matches. The germline V gene has CDR1 SGDLS and CDR2 YYNGEE. The CDR3 spans 16 residues. The CDR3 region is CASSVGGGSFLTEAFF. In nucleotides, the CDR3 is TGTGCCAGCAGCGTAGGAGGGGGCTCCTTCCTCACTGAAGCTTTCTTT.

This clone was observed once. This chain connects TRBV11-2 to TRBJ2-7; 8 bases agree with TRBD1. The CDR3 runs 15 residues. Per germline, CDR1 SGHAT and CDR2 FQNNGV. After removal of 1 base from V and 5 bases from J, the junction contained 7 bases not matched to a gene. CDR3 DNA sequence: TGTGCCAGCAGCTTAGTTCGGACAGGGTCCCACGAGCAGTACTTC. This sequence encodes CASSLVRTGSHEQYF.

The chain recombines TRBV11-2 with TRBJ1-1; 10 bases are a match to TRBD1. The germline V gene encodes CDR1 SGHAT and CDR2 FQNNGV. Germline trimming cut 6 bases from V and 4 bases from J; bases unmatched to any gene: 2. CDR3 length equals 13 residues. CDR3 in amino acids: CASRDRGATEAFF. The CDR3 DNA follows: TGTGCCAGCAGGGACAGGGGGGCCACTGAAGCTTTCTTT.

The gene calls are TRBV19 and TRBJ2-7, with 7 bases matching TRBD1. This CDR3 contains 15 residues. The germline V gene encodes CDR1 LNHDA and CDR2 SQIVND (reference sequence). Trimming removed 2 bases from V and 6 bases from J; junction bases left unmatched: 10. CDR3 amino acids: CASSISTGFPREQYF. CDR3 sequence (DNA): TGTGCCAGTAGTATATCGACAGGGTTCCCTCGCGAGCAGTACTTC.

In this sample, this clone turned up once. The chain links TRBV7-6 to TRBJ1-1; tentative D call: TRBD1 (6 bases). The CDR3 consists of 15 residues. Germline CDR1 is SGHVS and CDR2 is FNYEAQ. V lost 4 bases and J lost 0, with 12 bases in between. CDR3 in DNA: TGTGCCAGCAGCTCCAGGGGTATAGTGAACACTGAAGCTTTCTTT. Translated: CASSSRGIVNTEAFF.

The chain uses TRBV7-9 and TRBJ2-3; tentative D call: TRBD1 (6 bases). V shed 8 bases and J shed 2 bases, with 11 bases lying between them. Per germline, CDR1 SEHNR and CDR2 FQNEAQ (reference sequence). This CDR3 comprises 13 residues. CDR3 DNA: TGTGCCAGCGAGGGGGACCCCACAGATACGCAGTATTTT. Its translation: CASEGDPTDTQYF.